Listed below are T cell receptor beta chains from one sample, sequenced in a study of circulating and synovial CD4+ cells in juvenile arthritis. This table comes from immunoSEQ multiplex PCR, and its TCRdb copy is limited to in-frame clones, with some not included. The sample contains about 30,000 clones, roughly 93% of which appear only once. The material sequenced was CD4+ T cells from blood. Receptors originate from a human donor with juvenile idiopathic arthritis. The CDR3 runs from the conserved cysteine through the conserved F or W. D genes are given only for firm matches. The size entry is marked missing in some rows and otherwise reads once, few, many or a size class.

clone size: NA; V gene: TRBV6-1; J gene: TRBJ2-1; D gene: NA; CDR3 DNA: TGTGCCAGCAGTGAGGGGCTAGGGACCTACAATGAGCAGTTCTTC; CDR3 protein: CASSEGLGTYNEQFF
clone size: NA; V gene: TRBV19; J gene: TRBJ2-2; D gene: NA; CDR3 DNA: TGTGCCAGTACCAAGGACAGCCCGAGACTTAATACCGGGGAGCTGTTTTTT; CDR3 protein: CASTKDSPRLNTGELFF
clone size: few; V gene: TRBV28; J gene: TRBJ2-3; D gene: TRBD2; CDR3 DNA: TGTGCCAGCAGTAAGCTATCGGGAGGGCCCAGCACAGATACGCAGTATTTT; CDR3 protein: CASSKLSGGPSTDTQYF
clone size: NA; V gene: TRBV6-6; J gene: TRBJ2-3; D gene: NA; CDR3 DNA: TGTGCCAGCAGTTACGGCTGGCAGGTAGATACGCAGTATTTT; CDR3 protein: CASSYGWQVDTQYF
clone size: NA; V gene: TRBV5-1; J gene: TRBJ1-1; D gene: NA; CDR3 DNA: TGCGCCAGCAGCTTGGTAATCAACACTGAAGCTTTCTTT; CDR3 protein: CASSLVINTEAFF
clone size: NA; V gene: TRBV5-1; J gene: TRBJ1-1; D gene: TRBD1; CDR3 DNA: TGCGCCAGCAGCTTGGCGGGACAGCACACTGAAGCTTTCTTT; CDR3 protein: CASSLAGQHTEAFF
clone size: NA; V gene: TRBV5-4; J gene: TRBJ2-3; D gene: TRBD1; CDR3 DNA: TGTGCCAGCAGCTTGCAACAGGGGGCTCGAGATACGCAGTATTTT; CDR3 protein: CASSLQQGARDTQYF
clone size: NA; V gene: TRBV11-3; J gene: TRBJ1-1; D gene: NA; CDR3 DNA: TGTGCCAGCAGCTTAGAAGGACGGGGTAACACTGAAGCTTTCTTT; CDR3 protein: CASSLEGRGNTEAFF
clone size: NA; V gene: TRBV15; J gene: TRBJ1-1; D gene: NA; CDR3 DNA: TGTGCCACCAGCAGAGACAGGAACACTGAAGCTTTCTTT; CDR3 protein: CATSRDRNTEAFF
clone size: NA; V gene: TRBV5-5; J gene: TRBJ2-1; D gene: NA; CDR3 DNA: TGTGCCAGCAGCTTGGCCCCAGATTACAATGAGCAGTTCTTC; CDR3 protein: CASSLAPDYNEQFF
clone size: NA; V gene: TRBV27; J gene: TRBJ1-6; D gene: NA; CDR3 DNA: TGTGCCAGCAGTTTAAAGGGTACAGGGAATTCACCCCTCCACTTT; CDR3 protein: CASSLKGTGNSPLHF
clone size: NA; V gene: TRBV19; J gene: TRBJ2-2; D gene: TRBD2; CDR3 DNA: TGTGCCAGTAGTTGGCTAGCGGGAGGTGCCGGGGAGCTGTTTTTT; CDR3 protein: CASSWLAGGAGELFF
clone size: NA; V gene: TRBV7-8; J gene: TRBJ1-1; D gene: NA; CDR3 DNA: TGTGCCAGCAGCTTAGTGGGGGGGGCGTATATGGGTACTGAAGCTTTCTTT; CDR3 protein: CASSLVGGAYMGTEAFF
clone size: NA; V gene: TRBV28; J gene: TRBJ2-2; D gene: TRBD2; CDR3 DNA: TGTGCCAGCACCTCAGGTGGACTAGCCACCGGGGAGCTGTTTTTT; CDR3 protein: CASTSGGLATGELFF
clone size: NA; V gene: TRBV9; J gene: TRBJ2-7; D gene: TRBD1; CDR3 DNA: TGTGCCAGCAGCTTTGGGGACAGGGGATCCTACGAGCAGTACTTC; CDR3 protein: CASSFGDRGSYEQYF
clone size: NA; V gene: TRBV11-2; J gene: TRBJ2-3; D gene: NA; CDR3 DNA: TGTGCCAGCAGCTCCTTATTCAGCACAGATACGCAGTATTTT; CDR3 protein: CASSSLFSTDTQYF
clone size: NA; V gene: TRBV28; J gene: TRBJ2-7; D gene: NA; CDR3 DNA: TGTGCCAGCATCCCTCCGGCCCGGGTTTCCTACGAGCAGTACTTC; CDR3 protein: CASIPPARVSYEQYF
clone size: once; V gene: TRBV7-9; J gene: TRBJ1-1; D gene: NA; CDR3 DNA: TGTGCCAGCAGCTTAGCGTCTCGGGGGAACACTGAAGCTTTCTTT; CDR3 protein: CASSLASRGNTEAFF
clone size: few; V gene: TRBV9; J gene: TRBJ2-3; D gene: TRBD1; CDR3 DNA: TGTGCCAGCAGCGTAGACAGGGGTATGGGCACAGATACGCAGTATTTT; CDR3 protein: CASSVDRGMGTDTQYF
clone size: once; V gene: TRBV2; J gene: TRBJ2-1; D gene: TRBD2; CDR3 DNA: TGTGCCAGCAGCCTAGCGGGGACCTACAATGAGCAGTTCTTC; CDR3 protein: CASSLAGTYNEQFF
clone size: NA; V gene: TRBV19; J gene: TRBJ2-7; D gene: NA; CDR3 DNA: TGTGCCAGTAGTATAGGCGGGGACTACGAGCAGTACTTC; CDR3 protein: CASSIGGDYEQYF
clone size: NA; V gene: TRBV5-1; J gene: TRBJ2-3; D gene: NA; CDR3 DNA: TGCGCCAGCAGCTTGGCGACTAGTACGCAGTATTTT; CDR3 protein: CASSLATSTQYF
clone size: NA; V gene: TRBV6-1; J gene: TRBJ1-5; D gene: NA; CDR3 DNA: TGTGCCGGCAACGGGGGATTGTATCAGCCCCAGCATTTT; CDR3 protein: CAGNGGLYQPQHF
clone size: NA; V gene: TRBV10-3; J gene: TRBJ2-1; D gene: NA; CDR3 DNA: TGTGCCATCAGTGAGTCGAGCGGCGGTACCTACAATGAGCAGTTCTTC; CDR3 protein: CAISESSGGTYNEQFF
clone size: NA; V gene: TRBV4-1; J gene: TRBJ2-1; D gene: NA; CDR3 DNA: TGCGCCAGCAGCAAAGGACTTTACAATGAGCAGTTCTTC; CDR3 protein: CASSKGLYNEQFF
clone size: NA; V gene: TRBV14; J gene: TRBJ1-3; D gene: NA; CDR3 DNA: TGTGCCAGCAGCCAAGGGGCAAACTCTGGAAACACCATATATTTT; CDR3 protein: CASSQGANSGNTIYF
clone size: NA; V gene: TRBV5-5; J gene: TRBJ1-2; D gene: NA; CDR3 DNA: TGTGCCAGCAGCTTGGGGGGGGACTATGGCTACACCTTC; CDR3 protein: CASSLGGDYGYTF
clone size: NA; V gene: TRBV15; J gene: TRBJ2-5; D gene: NA; CDR3 DNA: TGTGCCACCAGCAGAGATCAGACAGGTGAAGAGACCCAGTACTTC; CDR3 protein: CATSRDQTGEETQYF
clone size: NA; V gene: TRBV28; J gene: TRBJ1-4; D gene: TRBD1; CDR3 DNA: TGTGCCAGCAGGGACTCGGACAGGTATAATGAAAAACTGTTTTTT; CDR3 protein: CASRDSDRYNEKLFF
clone size: NA; V gene: TRBV11-2; J gene: TRBJ1-2; D gene: TRBD1; CDR3 DNA: TGTGCCAGCAGCCCCCCTGATACTACAGGGGTAGGTGGGGTTTATGGCTACACCTTC; CDR3 protein: CASSPPDTTGVGGVYGYTF
clone size: NA; V gene: TRBV19; J gene: TRBJ2-4; D gene: NA; CDR3 DNA: TGTGCCAGTAGTAGTCGGGGATCGATCTCTCTGGCCAAAAACATTCAGTACTTC; CDR3 protein: CASSSRGSISLAKNIQYF
clone size: NA; V gene: TRBV4-2; J gene: TRBJ1-5; D gene: NA; CDR3 DNA: TGTGCCAGCAGCGGGGGGGGGCCAGGTCAGCCCCAGCATTTT; CDR3 protein: CASSGGGPGQPQHF
clone size: NA; V gene: TRBV4-2; J gene: TRBJ2-2; D gene: TRBD2; CDR3 DNA: TGTGCCAGCAGCCGCGGGACTAGCGGGAGTTTTACCGGGGAGCTGTTTTTT; CDR3 protein: CASSRGTSGSFTGELFF
clone size: NA; V gene: TRBV19; J gene: TRBJ1-2; D gene: NA; CDR3 DNA: TGTGCCAGTAAGGTGTCCAGGGGCTACACCTTC; CDR3 protein: CASKVSRGYTF
clone size: NA; V gene: TRBV10-2; J gene: TRBJ2-5; D gene: TRBD2; CDR3 DNA: TGCGCCAGCAGTGACTTGCTAGCGGGACCCACCAACCAGTACTTC; CDR3 protein: CASSDLLAGPTNQYF
clone size: NA; V gene: TRBV28; J gene: TRBJ1-1; D gene: NA; CDR3 DNA: TGTGCCAGCAGTCCCTGGGGGGGGACTGAAGCTTTCTTT; CDR3 protein: CASSPWGGTEAFF
clone size: NA; V gene: TRBV11-2; J gene: TRBJ1-3; D gene: NA; CDR3 DNA: TGTGCCAGCAGCCCACAGGGTGCTGGAAACACCATATATTTT; CDR3 protein: CASSPQGAGNTIYF
clone size: NA; V gene: TRBV27; J gene: TRBJ1-3; D gene: TRBD1; CDR3 DNA: TGTGCCAGCAAGGGACAGGCACTCTCTGGAAACACCATATATTTT; CDR3 protein: CASKGQALSGNTIYF
clone size: NA; V gene: TRBV7-9; J gene: TRBJ1-2; D gene: TRBD1; CDR3 DNA: TGTGCCAGCAGCTTAGAAGGGGGCGCGGGCTACACCTTC; CDR3 protein: CASSLEGGAGYTF
clone size: NA; V gene: TRBV28; J gene: TRBJ1-4; D gene: NA; CDR3 DNA: TGTGCCAGCAGTTCGCCCCCGAGGGATAGGGATGAAAAACTGTTTTTT; CDR3 protein: CASSSPPRDRDEKLFF
clone size: NA; V gene: TRBV9; J gene: TRBJ2-7; D gene: TRBD1; CDR3 DNA: TGTGCCAGCAGCCCGGGACAGGGGGCAGGCGAGCAGTACTTC; CDR3 protein: CASSPGQGAGEQYF
clone size: NA; V gene: TRBV7-2; J gene: TRBJ2-7; D gene: NA; CDR3 DNA: TGTGCCAGCAGCTTTATTGGCGGGAAGAGCTCCTACGAGCAGTACTTC; CDR3 protein: CASSFIGGKSSYEQYF
clone size: NA; V gene: TRBV13; J gene: TRBJ2-3; D gene: NA; CDR3 DNA: TGTGCCAGCAGCTTGACGGGAGAGTTGGATACGCAGTATTTT; CDR3 protein: CASSLTGELDTQYF
clone size: NA; V gene: TRBV6-5; J gene: TRBJ1-1; D gene: NA; CDR3 DNA: TGTGCCAGCAGTTACTCGGGCAGGGCCACTGAAGCTTTCTTT; CDR3 protein: CASSYSGRATEAFF
clone size: once; V gene: TRBV5-1; J gene: TRBJ2-7; D gene: TRBD2; CDR3 DNA: TGCGCCAGCAGCAGCAGGTCTAGCGGGACCCGATACGAGCAGTACTTC; CDR3 protein: CASSSRSSGTRYEQYF
clone size: NA; V gene: TRBV9; J gene: TRBJ2-3; D gene: NA; CDR3 DNA: TGTGCCAGCAGCGCGCAGGGCACAGATACGCAGTATTTT; CDR3 protein: CASSAQGTDTQYF
clone size: NA; V gene: TRBV7-9; J gene: TRBJ1-3; D gene: TRBD1; CDR3 DNA: TGTGCCAGCAGCTCGGGACAGGGGGCGCGAGGAAACACCATATATTTT; CDR3 protein: CASSSGQGARGNTIYF
clone size: NA; V gene: TRBV6-4; J gene: TRBJ2-1; D gene: TRBD2; CDR3 DNA: TGTGCCAGCAGTGCTAGCGGGATTCCCTACAATGAGCAGTTCTTC; CDR3 protein: CASSASGIPYNEQFF
clone size: NA; V gene: TRBV28; J gene: TRBJ1-1; D gene: NA; CDR3 DNA: TGTGCCAGCAGTTTCCAGGGGAACACTGAAGCTTTCTTT; CDR3 protein: CASSFQGNTEAFF
clone size: NA; V gene: TRBV5-1; J gene: TRBJ2-1; D gene: TRBD1; CDR3 DNA: TGCGCCAGCAGCTTGACAGGGGGCCAGGAGAATGAGCAGTTCTTC; CDR3 protein: CASSLTGGQENEQFF
clone size: once; V gene: TRBV10-3; J gene: TRBJ2-2; D gene: TRBD2; CDR3 DNA: TGTGCCATCAGTGACGGGTTTCTAGCGGGAGCGAACACCGGGGAGCTGTTTTTT; CDR3 protein: CAISDGFLAGANTGELFF
clone size: NA; V gene: TRBV6-1; J gene: TRBJ2-1; D gene: NA; CDR3 DNA: TGTGCCACCGCCCCTCCGGGACTCTCCTACAATGAGCAGTTCTTC; CDR3 protein: CATAPPGLSYNEQFF
clone size: once; V gene: TRBV7-3; J gene: TRBJ2-2; D gene: NA; CDR3 DNA: TGTGCCAGCAGCTTTGGGACTAACACCGGGGAGCTGTTTTTT; CDR3 protein: CASSFGTNTGELFF
clone size: NA; V gene: TRBV5-6; J gene: TRBJ1-1; D gene: NA; CDR3 DNA: TGTGCCAGCAGCTCCGGGGGGTTTGGAGCTTTCTTT; CDR3 protein: CASSSGGFGAFF
clone size: NA; V gene: TRBV28; J gene: TRBJ2-1; D gene: TRBD1; CDR3 DNA: TGTGCCAGCAGTCTGGGGACAGGGACCAATGAGCAGTTCTTC; CDR3 protein: CASSLGTGTNEQFF